Listed below are T cell receptor beta chains from one sample, sequenced in a study of blood T cells in healthy people across ages. A single record per CDR3 protein comes from TCRdb applying MiXCR to the 5' RACE reads. Found here are fewer than 950,000 distinct CDR3 sequences, approximately 35% of them singletons; the top ten hold approximately 12%. The sample comprised blood. The receptors were sampled from a young man in good health. The CDR3 runs from the conserved cysteine through the conserved F or W. The D gene is left open where the match is weak. Size is omitted from some rows. Given values are once, few, many or a class for expanded clones.

abundance: few
d_gene: .
v_gene: TRBV12-3/TRBV12-4
j_gene: TRBJ1-1
CDR3nt: TGTGCCAGCAGACCATCCGGAAACACTGAAGCTTTCTTT
CDR3aa: CASRPSGNTEAFF

abundance: few
d_gene: TRBD1
v_gene: TRBV28
j_gene: TRBJ1-2
CDR3nt: TGTGCCAGCAGTTTATATGAAGGGGGCAACTATGGCTACACCTTC
CDR3aa: CASSLYEGGNYGYTF

abundance: .
d_gene: .
v_gene: TRBV5-6
j_gene: TRBJ1-2
CDR3nt: TGTGCCAGCAGCCCGGCTTCCTTGGGCTACACCTTC
CDR3aa: CASSPASLGYTF

abundance: .
d_gene: .
v_gene: TRBV4-3
j_gene: TRBJ2-3
CDR3nt: TGCGCCAGCAGCCAAGCCAGCGAGACAGATACGCAGTATTTT
CDR3aa: CASSQASETDTQYF

abundance: few
d_gene: .
v_gene: TRBV18
j_gene: TRBJ2-6
CDR3nt: TGTGCCAGCTCACCGAGCAGCTCTGGGGCCAACGTCCTGACTTTC
CDR3aa: CASSPSSSGANVLTF

abundance: few
d_gene: TRBD1
v_gene: TRBV18
j_gene: TRBJ1-2
CDR3nt: TGTGCCAGCTCAGAGGGACAGGGGCGCCAACGGTACACCTTC
CDR3aa: CASSEGQGRQRYTF

abundance: few
d_gene: .
v_gene: TRBV20-1
j_gene: TRBJ2-7
CDR3nt: TGCAGTGCTAGAGATGGGCAGAGCTCCTACGAGCAGTACTTC
CDR3aa: CSARDGQSSYEQYF

abundance: many
d_gene: TRBD2
v_gene: TRBV7-2
j_gene: TRBJ2-3
CDR3nt: TGTGCCAGCAGCTTAGTCTCTAGCGGGGGACTCACAGATACGCAGTATTTT
CDR3aa: CASSLVSSGGLTDTQYF

abundance: .
d_gene: .
v_gene: TRBV4-2
j_gene: TRBJ2-2
CDR3nt: TGTGCCAGCAGCCCACCCAGTGGAAGGGTAAACACCGGGGAGCTGTTTTTT
CDR3aa: CASSPPSGRVNTGELFF

abundance: .
d_gene: TRBD1
v_gene: TRBV19
j_gene: TRBJ2-3
CDR3nt: TGTGCCAGCGCTACAGGGGCTAGCACAGATACGCATTATTTT
CDR3aa: CASATGASTDTHYF

abundance: .
d_gene: .
v_gene: TRBV20-1
j_gene: TRBJ2-3
CDR3nt: TGCAGTGCTAGTAACCGGGCCGAGTTCACAGATACGCAGTATTTT
CDR3aa: CSASNRAEFTDTQYF

abundance: .
d_gene: .
v_gene: TRBV6-5
j_gene: TRBJ2-1
CDR3nt: TGTGCCAGCAGCCGCCAGGGCAGCCAAACGGTCAACGAGCAGTTCTTC
CDR3aa: CASSRQGSQTVNEQFF

abundance: .
d_gene: .
v_gene: TRBV28
j_gene: TRBJ1-2
CDR3nt: TGTGCCAGCAGTTTCGTGTATTCCGACTATGGCTACACCTTC
CDR3aa: CASSFVYSDYGYTF

abundance: .
d_gene: .
v_gene: TRBV28
j_gene: TRBJ1-5
CDR3nt: TGTGCCAGCACCCTCGGGGGGGATAGCAATCAGCCCCAGCATTTT
CDR3aa: CASTLGGDSNQPQHF

abundance: .
d_gene: .
v_gene: TRBV29-1
j_gene: TRBJ1-4
CDR3nt: TGCAGCGTTGAAGATGTGGGTGTGACTAATGAAAAACTGTTTTTT
CDR3aa: CSVEDVGVTNEKLFF

abundance: many
d_gene: .
v_gene: TRBV12-3/TRBV12-4
j_gene: TRBJ2-1
CDR3nt: TGTGCCAGCAGACCGGACAAGATCTACAATGAGCAGTTCTTC
CDR3aa: CASRPDKIYNEQFF

abundance: .
d_gene: .
v_gene: TRBV11-3
j_gene: TRBJ2-1
CDR3nt: TGTGCCAGCAGCTTAGGTCGGACAGCCGATCGGTTCTTC
CDR3aa: CASSLGRTADRFF

abundance: .
d_gene: .
v_gene: TRBV6-1
j_gene: TRBJ1-5
CDR3nt: TGTGCCAGCAGTGAAGTTAATCAGCCCCAGCATTTT
CDR3aa: CASSEVNQPQHF

abundance: .
d_gene: .
v_gene: TRBV2
j_gene: TRBJ2-1
CDR3nt: TGTGCCAGCAGTGATCTGGGGAAGTTCTTC
CDR3aa: CASSDLGKFF

abundance: .
d_gene: .
v_gene: TRBV20-1
j_gene: TRBJ1-1
CDR3nt: TGCAGTGCTAGGGTTGGGGGTATAACCACTGAAGCTTTCTTT
CDR3aa: CSARVGGITTEAFF

abundance: .
d_gene: .
v_gene: TRBV20-1
j_gene: TRBJ2-1
CDR3nt: TGCAGTGCTACCGATTCGACAGCAGCCTACAATGAGCGGTTCTTC
CDR3aa: CSATDSTAAYNERFF

abundance: .
d_gene: .
v_gene: TRBV12-3/TRBV12-4
j_gene: TRBJ2-1
CDR3nt: TGTGCCAGCAGTCGCCACCGGGACGGGAGTAGGGATGAGCAGTTCTTC
CDR3aa: CASSRHRDGSRDEQFF

abundance: few
d_gene: TRBD1
v_gene: TRBV5-1
j_gene: TRBJ2-7
CDR3nt: TGCGCCAGCAGCTTGAGGACAGGGAGCGGCGCCTACGAGCAGTACTTC
CDR3aa: CASSLRTGSGAYEQYF

abundance: few
d_gene: TRBD1
v_gene: TRBV12-3/TRBV12-4
j_gene: TRBJ1-1
CDR3nt: TGTGCCAGCAGCCTACAGGGGCGTTTAGGGGACACTGAAGCTTTCTTT
CDR3aa: CASSLQGRLGDTEAFF

abundance: few
d_gene: TRBD2
v_gene: TRBV20-1
j_gene: TRBJ2-1
CDR3nt: TGCAGTGCTAACCCGGGGTCAGCGGGGCACAATGAGCAGTTCTTC
CDR3aa: CSANPGSAGHNEQFF